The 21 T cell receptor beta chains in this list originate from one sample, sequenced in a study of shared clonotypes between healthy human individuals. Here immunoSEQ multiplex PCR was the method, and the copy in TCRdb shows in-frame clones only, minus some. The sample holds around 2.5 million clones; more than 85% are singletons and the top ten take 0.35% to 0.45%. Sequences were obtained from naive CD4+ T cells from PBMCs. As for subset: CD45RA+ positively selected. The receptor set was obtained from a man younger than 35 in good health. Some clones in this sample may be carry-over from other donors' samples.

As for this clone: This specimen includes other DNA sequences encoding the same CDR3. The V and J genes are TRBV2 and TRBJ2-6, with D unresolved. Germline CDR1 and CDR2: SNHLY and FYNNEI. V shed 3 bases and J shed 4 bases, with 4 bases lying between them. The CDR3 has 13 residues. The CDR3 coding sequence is TGTGCCAGCAGTGATTCGGGGGCCAACGTCCTGACTTTC. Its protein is CASSDSGANVLTF.

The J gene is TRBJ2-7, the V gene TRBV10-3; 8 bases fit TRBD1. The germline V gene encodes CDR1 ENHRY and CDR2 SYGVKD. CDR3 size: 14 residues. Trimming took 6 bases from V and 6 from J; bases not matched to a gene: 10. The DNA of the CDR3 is TGTGCCATCAGGGAGGACAGGGCTGTACTCGAGCAGTACTTC. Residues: CAIREDRAVLEQYF.

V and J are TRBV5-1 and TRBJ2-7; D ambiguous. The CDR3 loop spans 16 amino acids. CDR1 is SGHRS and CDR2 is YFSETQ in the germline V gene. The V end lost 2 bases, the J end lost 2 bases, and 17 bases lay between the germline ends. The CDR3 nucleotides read TGCGCCAGCAGCTTCTTGTCGGACGCTTCCACCTACGAGCAGTACTTC. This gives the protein CASSFLSDASTYEQYF.

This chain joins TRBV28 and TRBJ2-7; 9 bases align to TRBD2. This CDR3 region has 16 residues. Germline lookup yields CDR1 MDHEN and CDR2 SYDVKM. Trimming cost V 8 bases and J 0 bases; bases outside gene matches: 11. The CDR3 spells CASSELAGPGSYEQYF. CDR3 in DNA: TGTGCCAGCTCAGAACTAGCGGGTCCCGGCTCCTACGAGCAGTACTTC.

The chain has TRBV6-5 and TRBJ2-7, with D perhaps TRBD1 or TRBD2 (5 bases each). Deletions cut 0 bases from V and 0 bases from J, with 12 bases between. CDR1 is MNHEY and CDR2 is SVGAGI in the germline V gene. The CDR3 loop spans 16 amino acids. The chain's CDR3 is CASSYSGTMSSYEQYF. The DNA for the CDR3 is TGTGCCAGCAGTTACTCAGGGACCATGAGCTCCTACGAGCAGTACTTC.

The chain's CDR3 is CASSLDRGANYGYTF. The CDR3 DNA sequence: TGTGCCAGCAGCTTAGACCGGGGGGCTAACTATGGCTACACCTTC. The V and J genes are TRBV11-2 and TRBJ1-2; possibly TRBD1 for D (5 bases). The CDR3 contains 15 residues. The germline gives CDR1 SGHAT, CDR2 FQNNGV. V was trimmed by 0 bases and J by 0 bases, leaving 8 bases between them.

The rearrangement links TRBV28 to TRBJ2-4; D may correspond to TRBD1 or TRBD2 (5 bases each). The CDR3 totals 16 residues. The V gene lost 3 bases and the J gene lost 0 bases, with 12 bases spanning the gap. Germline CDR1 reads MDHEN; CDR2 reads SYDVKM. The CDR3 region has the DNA TGTGCCAGCAGTTTTCCAGGGAGCATAGCCAAAAACATTCAGTACTTC. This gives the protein CASSFPGSIAKNIQYF.

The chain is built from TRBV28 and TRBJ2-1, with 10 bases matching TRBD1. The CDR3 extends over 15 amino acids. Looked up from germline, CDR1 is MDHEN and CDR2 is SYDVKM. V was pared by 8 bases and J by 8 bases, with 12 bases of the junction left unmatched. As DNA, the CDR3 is TGTGCCAGCGGGATACCGGGACAGGGGATCCATGAGCAGTTCTTC. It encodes CASGIPGQGIHEQFF.

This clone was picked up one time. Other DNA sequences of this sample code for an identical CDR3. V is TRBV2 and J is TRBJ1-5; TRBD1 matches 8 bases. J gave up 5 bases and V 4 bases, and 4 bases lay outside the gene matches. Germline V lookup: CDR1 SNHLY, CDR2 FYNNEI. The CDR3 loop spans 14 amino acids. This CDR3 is CASSATGGYQPQHF. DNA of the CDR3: TGTGCCAGCAGTGCTACAGGGGGGTATCAGCCCCAGCATTTT.

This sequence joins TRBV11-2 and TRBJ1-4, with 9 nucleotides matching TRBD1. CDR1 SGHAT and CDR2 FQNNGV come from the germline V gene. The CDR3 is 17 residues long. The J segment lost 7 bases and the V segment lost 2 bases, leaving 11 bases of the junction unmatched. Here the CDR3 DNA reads TGTGCCAGCAGCTTATTGGGACAGGGAGTCAATGGTGAAAAACTGTTTTTT. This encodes CASSLLGQGVNGEKLFF.

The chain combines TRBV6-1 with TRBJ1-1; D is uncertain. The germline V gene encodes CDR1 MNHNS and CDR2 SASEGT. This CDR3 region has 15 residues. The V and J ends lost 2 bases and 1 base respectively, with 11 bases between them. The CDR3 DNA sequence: TGTGCCAGCAGTGAAACCGGGAAACCGAACACTGAAGCTTTCTTT. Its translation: CASSETGKPNTEAFF.

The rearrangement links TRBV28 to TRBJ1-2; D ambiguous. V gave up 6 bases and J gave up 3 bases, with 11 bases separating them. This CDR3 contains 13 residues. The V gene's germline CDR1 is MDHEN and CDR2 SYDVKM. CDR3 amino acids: CASSQGRDYGYTF. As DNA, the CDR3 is TGTGCCAGCAGCCAAGGGCGCGACTATGGCTACACCTTC.

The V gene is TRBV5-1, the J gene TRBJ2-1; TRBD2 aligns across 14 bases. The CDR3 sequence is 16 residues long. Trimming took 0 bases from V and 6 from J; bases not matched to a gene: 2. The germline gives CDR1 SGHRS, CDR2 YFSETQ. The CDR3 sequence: CASSLEGLAGVNEQFF. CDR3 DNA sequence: TGCGCCAGCAGCTTGGAGGGACTAGCGGGAGTCAATGAGCAGTTCTTC.

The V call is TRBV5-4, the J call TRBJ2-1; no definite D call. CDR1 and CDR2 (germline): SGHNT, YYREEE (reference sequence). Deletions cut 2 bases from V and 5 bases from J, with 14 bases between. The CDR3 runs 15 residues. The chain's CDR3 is CASSLGHRSNNEQFF. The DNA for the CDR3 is TGTGCCAGCAGCTTAGGGCACAGATCAAACAATGAGCAGTTCTTC.

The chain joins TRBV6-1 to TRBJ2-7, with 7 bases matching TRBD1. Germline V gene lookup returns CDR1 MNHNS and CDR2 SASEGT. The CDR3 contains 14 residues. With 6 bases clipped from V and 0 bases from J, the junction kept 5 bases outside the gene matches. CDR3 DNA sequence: TGTGCCAGCAGCCCCGGGACAGTCTCCTACGAGCAGTACTTC. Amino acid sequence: CASSPGTVSYEQYF.

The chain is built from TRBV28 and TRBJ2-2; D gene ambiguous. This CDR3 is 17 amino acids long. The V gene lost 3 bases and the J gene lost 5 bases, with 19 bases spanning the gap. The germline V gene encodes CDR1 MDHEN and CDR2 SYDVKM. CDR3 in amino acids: CASSFRTRPQRTGELFF. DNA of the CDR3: TGTGCCAGCAGTTTCAGAACAAGGCCCCAAAGAACCGGGGAGCTGTTTTTT.

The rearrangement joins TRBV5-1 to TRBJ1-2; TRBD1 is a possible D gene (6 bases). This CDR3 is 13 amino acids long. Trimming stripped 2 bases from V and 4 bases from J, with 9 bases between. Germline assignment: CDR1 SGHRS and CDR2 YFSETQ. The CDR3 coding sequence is TGCGCCAGCAGCTTACAGGGTCCCTATGGCTACACCTTC. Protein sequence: CASSLQGPYGYTF.

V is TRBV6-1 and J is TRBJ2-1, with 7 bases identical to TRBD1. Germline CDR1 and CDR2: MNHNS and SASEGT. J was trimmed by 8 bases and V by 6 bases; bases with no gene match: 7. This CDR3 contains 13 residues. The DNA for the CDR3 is TGTGCCAGCAGCAAAAGGGGGCCAGATGAGCAGTTCTTC. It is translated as CASSKRGPDEQFF.

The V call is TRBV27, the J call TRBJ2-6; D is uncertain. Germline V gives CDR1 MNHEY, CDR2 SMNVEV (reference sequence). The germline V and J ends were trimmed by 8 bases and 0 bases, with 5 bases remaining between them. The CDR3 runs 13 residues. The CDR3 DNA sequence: TGTGCCAGCTCCATCTCTGGGGCCAACGTCCTGACTTTC. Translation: CASSISGANVLTF. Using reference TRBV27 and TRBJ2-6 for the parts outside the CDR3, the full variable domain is EAQVTQNPRYLITVTGKKLTVTCSQNMNHEYMSWYRQDPGLGLRQIYYSMNVEVTDKGDVPEGYKVSRKEKRNFPLILESPSPNQTSLYFCASSISGANVLTFGAGSRLTVL.

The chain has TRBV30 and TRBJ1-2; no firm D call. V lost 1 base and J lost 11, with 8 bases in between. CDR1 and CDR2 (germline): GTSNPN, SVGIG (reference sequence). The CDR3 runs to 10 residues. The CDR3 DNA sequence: TGTGCCTGGAGTGGGGCCGGATACACCTTC. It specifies CAWSGAGYTF.

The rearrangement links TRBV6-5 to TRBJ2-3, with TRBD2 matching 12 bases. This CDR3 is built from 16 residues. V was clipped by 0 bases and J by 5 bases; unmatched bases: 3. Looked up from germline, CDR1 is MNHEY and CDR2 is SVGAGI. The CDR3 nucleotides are TGTGCCAGCAGTTACTCGAAGGGACTAGCGGGAGATACGCAGTATTTT. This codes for CASSYSKGLAGDTQYF.